One T cell receptor beta chain is described in this entry. The CDR3 has 15 amino acids. V lost 6 bases and J lost 2, with 15 bases in between. CDR1 is SGHTA and CDR2 is FQGNSA in the germline V gene. These data belong to a study of blood T cell repertoires in COVID-19. The wider study: Sites in the United States, Italy and Spain provided acute and convalescent COVID-19 samples. The cDNA or gDNA used as material had been derived from T cells, B-cell-depleted T cells, or PBMCs.

Original analysis: For nucleated cells, counts were estimated from reference gene primer amplification. Measured with immunoSEQ multiplex PCR; TCRdb has only the in-frame clones, and not every one. That table gives V, J and clone size, and the DNA gave D and trimming. The top ten clones hold roughly 10% of a sample with approximately 53,000 clones, approximately 90% of them seen once. The rearrangement joins TRBV7-2 to TRBJ2-3; D is uncertain. This receptor was identified in a woman older than 75 with acute or convalescent COVID-19. Sequenced material: peripheral blood. CDR3 bases: TGTGCCAGCAGGGCCGATAGCTCCCCCACAGATACGCAGTATTTT. As protein: CASRADSSPTDTQYF.